This T cell receptor beta chain was obtained from a study of blood T cell repertoires in COVID-19. As for the study in general: In each case, the material was cDNA or gDNA derived from T cells, B-cell-depleted T cells, or PBMCs.

The germline gives CDR1 LGHNA, CDR2 YSLEER. With 4 bases clipped from V and 4 bases from J, the junction kept 5 bases outside the gene matches. CDR3 length: 15 amino acids. Enrolment of Seattle patients took place during active infection, and they were followed longitudinally. Authors' processing steps: Reference gene primer amplification gave nucleated cell count estimates. Generated by immunoSEQ multiplex PCR, the TCRdb table keeps only in-frame clones and is missing some. The V and J calls and clone size are taken from that table; D and trimming were inferred from the DNA. This table has approximately 160,000 clones, around 84% appearing once.

V usage is TRBV4-3 and J usage is TRBJ1-4; TRBD1 matches 8 bases. The clonotype originates from a man in his sixties with COVID-19, enrolled during active disease. Sequences were obtained from peripheral blood. The CDR3 region has the DNA TGCGCCAGCAGCCGAGAGACAGGGGATAATGAAAAACTGTTTTTT. This gives the protein CASSRETGDNEKLFF.